Here is one T cell receptor (beta chain) with its context. The data derive from a study of blood T cell repertoires in COVID-19. Produced via immunoSEQ multiplex PCR; TCRdb's table is partial and in-frame only. The sample has under 350,000 clones; more than 85% are singletons. V gave up 7 bases and J gave up 5 bases; unmatched junction bases: 10. Looked up from germline, CDR1 is MNHEY and CDR2 is SVGAGI. CDR3 length equals 14 residues. This sequence was found in a man aged 35 to 55 with acute or convalescent COVID-19. The rearrangement uses TRBV6-5 and TRBJ1-2, with TRBD1 identical over 7 bases. The sample consisted of peripheral blood. DNA of the CDR3: TGTGCCAGCACCGACAGGGCCTCTTTTTATGGCTACACCTTC. Translating it yields CASTDRASFYGYTF.